The present T cell receptor beta chain was sequenced within a study of molecular identifiers for immune sequencing clone quantification. In TCRdb, the PCR reads were re-called with MiXCR into one record per CDR3 protein. Of about 97,000 distinct CDR3 sequences listed, 35% are singletons. The CDR3 is 16 amino acids. The V and J ends lost 5 bases and 11 bases, in that order; junction bases with no gene match: 16. Per the germline V gene, CDR1 is SGHTA and CDR2 is FQGNSA. This clonotype has ten or more counts. The chain recombines TRBV7-2 with TRBJ1-4; TRBD1 agrees at 8 bases. The sequenced sample was naive CD8+ T cells from blood, with Jurkat cell RNA spiked in. The sample's subset: FACS-sorted CD8+CD4-CCR7+CD45RA+ naive T cells. The receptor was isolated from a human donor in good health. Some libraries in this study had Jurkat cell RNA spiked in. CDR3 sequence reads: CASSPSARGRLGKLFF. As DNA, the CDR3 is TGTGCCAGCAGCCCCTCCGCCAGGGGGCGTCTGGGGAAACTGTTTTTT.